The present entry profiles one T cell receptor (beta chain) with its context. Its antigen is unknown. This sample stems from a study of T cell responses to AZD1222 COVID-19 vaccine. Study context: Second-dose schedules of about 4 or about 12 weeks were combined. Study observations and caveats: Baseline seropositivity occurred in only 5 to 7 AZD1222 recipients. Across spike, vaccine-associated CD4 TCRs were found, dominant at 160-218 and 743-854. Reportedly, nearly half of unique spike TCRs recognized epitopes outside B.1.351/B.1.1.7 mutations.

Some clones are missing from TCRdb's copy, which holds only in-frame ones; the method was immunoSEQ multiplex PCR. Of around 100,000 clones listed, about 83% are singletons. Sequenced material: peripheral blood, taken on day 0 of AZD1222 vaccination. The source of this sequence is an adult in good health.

This CDR3 is CASRRVRNTEAFF. CDR3 in DNA: TGTGCCAGCAGGAGGGTCAGGAACACTGAAGCTTTCTTT. The V and J genes are TRBV6-5 and TRBJ1-1; D gene uncertain. Germline lookup yields CDR1 MNHEY and CDR2 SVGAGI. V was trimmed by 6 bases and J by 1 base, leaving 9 bases between them. This CDR3 has 13 amino acids.